The clone carrying this TCR beta chain has a single count. This entry is derived from a study of technical replicates of blood from a few donors. Sequencing was performed with immunoSEQ multiplex PCR; in TCRdb, only in-frame clones are kept and a portion is missing. In the table there are about 76,000 clones, 80% to 90% of which are singletons. The CDR3 is 17 residues long. The V end was cut by 0 bases, the J end by 0 bases, with 14 bases between. Germline CDR1 is SGHRS and CDR2 is YFSETQ. The clonotype comes from a human donor in good health. Some clones in this sample may be carry-over from other donors' samples. This sequence joins TRBV5-1 and TRBJ2-3; the D is unclear. The source material was PBMCs. The CDR3 spells CASSLVFVATSTDTQYF. The CDR3, as DNA: TGCGCCAGCAGCTTGGTGTTTGTGGCCACGAGCACAGATACGCAGTATTTT.